Included here is one T cell receptor beta chain sequence, with context. Its antigen remains unknown. The sample belongs to a study of cytomegalovirus exposure and HLA in healthy donors. For the study at large: An early release of data contained tens of millions of unique TCRs, which came from HLA-typed donors.

Donors counted as nominally healthy when sampled, yet unrecorded immune exposures were likely. Study-wide results and caveats: The study designated roughly 150 TCR beta chains cytomegalovirus-associated.

Both 60 Vbeta primers and 13 Jbeta primers went into the PCR. Here immunoSEQ multiplex PCR was the method, and the copy in TCRdb shows in-frame clones only, minus some. In the table there are about 150,000 clones, under 90% of which are singletons. This CDR3 is 14 amino acids long. V was shortened by 8 bases and J by 1 base, with 12 bases between the two germline ends. Germline V gene sequence: CDR1 LNHDA, CDR2 SQIVND (reference sequence). What was sequenced was PBMCs. This receptor was identified in a man younger than 35 in good health and CMV-seronegative. V gene TRBV19 combines with J gene TRBJ2-1, with unresolved D. The CDR3 DNA reads as TGTGCCAGTGAGTCAAGTAGATCCTACAATGAGCAGTTCTTC. As protein: CASESSRSYNEQFF. Complete variable domain (other parts from reference TRBV19 and TRBJ2-1): DGGITQSPKYLFRKEGQNVTLSCEQNLNHDAMYWYRQDPGQGLRLIYYSQIVNDFQKGDIAEGYSVSREKKESFPLTVTSAQKNPTAFYLCASESSRSYNEQFFGPGTRLTVL.